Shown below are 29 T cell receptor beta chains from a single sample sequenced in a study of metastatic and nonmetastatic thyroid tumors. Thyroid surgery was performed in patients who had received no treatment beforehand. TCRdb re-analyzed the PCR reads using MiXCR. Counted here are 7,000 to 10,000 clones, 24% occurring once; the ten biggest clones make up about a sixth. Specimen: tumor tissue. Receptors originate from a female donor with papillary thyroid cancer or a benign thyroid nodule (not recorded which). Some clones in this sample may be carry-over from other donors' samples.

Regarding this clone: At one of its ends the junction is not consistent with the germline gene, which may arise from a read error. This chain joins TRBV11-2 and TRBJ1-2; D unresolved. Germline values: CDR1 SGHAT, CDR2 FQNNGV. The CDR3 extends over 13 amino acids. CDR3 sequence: CANSLDLKGGYAF. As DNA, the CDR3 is TGTGCCAACAGCTTAGATTTAAAAGGTGGCTACGCCTTC.

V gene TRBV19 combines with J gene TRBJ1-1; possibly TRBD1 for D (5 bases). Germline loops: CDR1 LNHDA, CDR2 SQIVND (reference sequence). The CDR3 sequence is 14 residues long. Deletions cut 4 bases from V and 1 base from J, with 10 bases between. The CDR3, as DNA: TGTGCCAGTAGTAAGGGGCCTGGGAACACTGAAGCTTTCTTT. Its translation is CASSKGPGNTEAFF.

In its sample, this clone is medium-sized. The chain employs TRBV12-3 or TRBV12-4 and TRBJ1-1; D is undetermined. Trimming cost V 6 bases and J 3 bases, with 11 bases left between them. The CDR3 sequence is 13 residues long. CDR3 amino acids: CASRNRRDTEAFF. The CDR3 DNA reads TGTGCCAGCAGGAACCGAAGGGACACTGAAGCTTTCTTT.

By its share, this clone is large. In nucleotides, the CDR3 is TGTGCCAGCAGCAAAGAGGTCTCCTACGAGCAGTACTTC. Translating gives CASSKEVSYEQYF. This chain connects TRBV27 to TRBJ2-7, with D unclear. The CDR3 consists of 13 residues. Germline CDR1 is MNHEY and CDR2 is SMNVEV (reference sequence). Trimming shortened V by 6 bases and J by 0 bases, and 9 bases separated the two germline ends.

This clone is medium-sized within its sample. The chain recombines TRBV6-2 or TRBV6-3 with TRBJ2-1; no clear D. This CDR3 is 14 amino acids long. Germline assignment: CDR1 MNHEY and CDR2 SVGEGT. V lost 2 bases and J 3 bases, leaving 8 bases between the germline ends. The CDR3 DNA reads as TGTGCCAGCAGTTACCAGCCGCGCTACAATGAGCAGTTCTTC. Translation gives CASSYQPRYNEQFF.

The chain's CDR3 is CATRGFGNQPQHF. In nucleotides, the CDR3 is TGTGCCACCAGAGGGTTCGGCAATCAGCCCCAGCATTTT. The rearrangement links TRBV27 to TRBJ1-5; no firm D call. The germline CDR1 and CDR2 sequences are MNHEY and SMNVEV (reference sequence). The CDR3 contains 13 residues. Trimming cost V 10 bases and J 2 bases, with 12 bases left between them.

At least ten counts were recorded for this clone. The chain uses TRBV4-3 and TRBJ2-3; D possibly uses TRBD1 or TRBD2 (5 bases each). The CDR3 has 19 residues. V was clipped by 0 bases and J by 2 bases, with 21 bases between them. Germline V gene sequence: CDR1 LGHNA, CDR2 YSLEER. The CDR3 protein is CASSQDALVGTDSTDTQYF. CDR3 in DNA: TGCGCCAGCAGCCAAGATGCGTTGGTAGGGACGGATTCCACAGATACGCAGTATTTT.

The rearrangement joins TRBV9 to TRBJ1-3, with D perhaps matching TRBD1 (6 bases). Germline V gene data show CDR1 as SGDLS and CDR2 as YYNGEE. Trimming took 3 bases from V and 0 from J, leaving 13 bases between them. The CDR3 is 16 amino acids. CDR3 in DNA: TGTGCCAGCAGCGGCGGGACATCGAGCTCTGGAAACACCATATATTTT. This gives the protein CASSGGTSSSGNTIYF.

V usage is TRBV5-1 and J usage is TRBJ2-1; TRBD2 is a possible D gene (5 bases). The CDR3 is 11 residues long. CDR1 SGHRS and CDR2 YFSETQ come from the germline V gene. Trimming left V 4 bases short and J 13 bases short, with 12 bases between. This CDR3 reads CASSELGEQFF. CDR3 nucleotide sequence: TGCGCCAGCAGCGAGCTCGGGGAACAGTTCTTC.

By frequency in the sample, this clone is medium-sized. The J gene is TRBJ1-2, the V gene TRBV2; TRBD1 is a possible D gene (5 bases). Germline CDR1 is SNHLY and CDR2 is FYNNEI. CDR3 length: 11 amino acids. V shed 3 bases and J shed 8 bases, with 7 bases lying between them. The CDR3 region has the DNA TGTGCCAGCAGTGACTCAGGGGGCTACACCTTC. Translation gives CASSDSGGYTF.

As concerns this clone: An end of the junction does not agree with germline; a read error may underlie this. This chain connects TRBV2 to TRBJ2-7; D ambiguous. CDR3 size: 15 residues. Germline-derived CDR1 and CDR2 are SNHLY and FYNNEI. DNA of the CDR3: TGTGCCAGCAGTGAGGACGAACGCCTGTGCGACGAGCAGAACTTC. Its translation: CASSEDERLCDEQNF.

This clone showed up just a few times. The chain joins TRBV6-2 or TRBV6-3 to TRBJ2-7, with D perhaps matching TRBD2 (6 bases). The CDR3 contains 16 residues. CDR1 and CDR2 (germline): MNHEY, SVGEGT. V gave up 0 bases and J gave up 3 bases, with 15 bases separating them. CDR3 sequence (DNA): TGTGCCAGCAGTTACTCGATGCGGGACGGGGACTACGAGCAGTACTTC. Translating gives CASSYSMRDGDYEQYF.

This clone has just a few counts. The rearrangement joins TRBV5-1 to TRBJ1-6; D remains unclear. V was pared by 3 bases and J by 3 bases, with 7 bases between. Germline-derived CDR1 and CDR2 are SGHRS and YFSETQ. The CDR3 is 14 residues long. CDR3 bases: TGCGCCAGCAGCTGGGAGAACTATAATTCACCCCTCCACTTT. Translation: CASSWENYNSPLHF.

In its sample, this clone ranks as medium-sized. DNA of the CDR3: TGTGCCAGCAGCCCCAGCCGGGGGGAGGGCCTACGTGAGCAGTTCTTC. It specifies CASSPSRGEGLREQFF. This sequence joins TRBV2 and TRBJ2-1; 7 bases match TRBD2. V lost 6 bases to trimming and J lost 9 bases; unmatched junction nucleotides: 17. Germline V gene data show CDR1 as SNHLY and CDR2 as FYNNEI. CDR3 length equals 16 residues.

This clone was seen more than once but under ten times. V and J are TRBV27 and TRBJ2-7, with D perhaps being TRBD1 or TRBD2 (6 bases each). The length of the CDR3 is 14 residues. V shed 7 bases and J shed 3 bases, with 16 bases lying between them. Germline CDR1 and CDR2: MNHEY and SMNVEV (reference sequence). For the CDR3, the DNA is TGTGCCAGCAATACCAGAAGGGGGGACTACGAGCAGTACTTC. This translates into CASNTRRGDYEQYF.

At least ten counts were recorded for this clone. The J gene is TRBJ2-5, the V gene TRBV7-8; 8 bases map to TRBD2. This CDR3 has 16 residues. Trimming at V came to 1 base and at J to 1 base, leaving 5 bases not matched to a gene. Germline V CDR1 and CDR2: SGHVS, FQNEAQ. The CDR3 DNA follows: TGTGCCAGCAGCTTAGAGTCGGCGGGGGGCCAAGAGACCCAGTACTTC. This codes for CASSLESAGGQETQYF.

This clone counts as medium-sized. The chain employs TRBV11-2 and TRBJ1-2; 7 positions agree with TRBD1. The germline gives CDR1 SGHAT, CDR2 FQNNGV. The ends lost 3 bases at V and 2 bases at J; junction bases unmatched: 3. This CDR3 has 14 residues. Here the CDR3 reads CASSLMTGNYGYTF. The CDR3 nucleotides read TGTGCCAGCAGCTTGATGACAGGGAACTATGGCTACACCTTC. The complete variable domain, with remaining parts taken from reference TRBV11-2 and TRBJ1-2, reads EAGVAQSPRYKIIEKRQSVAFWCNPISGHATLYWYQQILGQGPKLLIQFQNNGVVDDSQLPKDRFSAERLKGVDSTLKIQPAKLEDSAVYLCASSLMTGNYGYTFGSGTRLTVV.

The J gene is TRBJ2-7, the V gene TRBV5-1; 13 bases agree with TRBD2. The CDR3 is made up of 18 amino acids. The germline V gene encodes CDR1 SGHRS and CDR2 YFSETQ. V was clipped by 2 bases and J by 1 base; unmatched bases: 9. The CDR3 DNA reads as TGCGCCAGCAGCTTAGAACCGGGACTAGCGGGACAGTCCTACGAGCAGTACTTC. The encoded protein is CASSLEPGLAGQSYEQYF. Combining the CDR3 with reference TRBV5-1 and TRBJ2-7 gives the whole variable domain KAGVTQTPRYLIKTRGQQVTLSCSPISGHRSVSWYQQTPGQGLQFLFEYFSETQRNKGNFPGRFSGRQFSNSRSEMNVSTLELGDSALYLCASSLEPGLAGQSYEQYFGPGTRLTVT.

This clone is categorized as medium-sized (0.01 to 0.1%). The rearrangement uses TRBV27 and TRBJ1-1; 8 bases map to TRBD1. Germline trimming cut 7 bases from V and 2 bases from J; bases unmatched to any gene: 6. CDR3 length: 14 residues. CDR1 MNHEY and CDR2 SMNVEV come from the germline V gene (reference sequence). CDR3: CASKQGAGNTEAFF. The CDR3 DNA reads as TGTGCCAGCAAGCAGGGGGCCGGAAACACTGAAGCTTTCTTT.

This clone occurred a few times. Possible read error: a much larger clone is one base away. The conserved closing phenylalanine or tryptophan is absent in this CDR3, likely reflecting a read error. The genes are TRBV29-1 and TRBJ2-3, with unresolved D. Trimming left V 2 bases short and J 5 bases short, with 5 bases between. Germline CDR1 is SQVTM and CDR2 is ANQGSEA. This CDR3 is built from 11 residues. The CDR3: CSVESVDTQYS. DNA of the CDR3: TGCAGCGTTGAATCGGTAGATACGCAGTATTCT.

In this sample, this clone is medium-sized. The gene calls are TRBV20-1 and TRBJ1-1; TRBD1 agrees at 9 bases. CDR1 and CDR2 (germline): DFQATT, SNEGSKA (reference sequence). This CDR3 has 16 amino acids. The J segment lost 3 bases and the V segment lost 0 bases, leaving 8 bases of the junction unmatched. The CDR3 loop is CSARDQGQGRYTEAFF. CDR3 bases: TGCAGTGCTAGAGATCAGGGACAGGGTAGATACACTGAAGCTTTCTTT.

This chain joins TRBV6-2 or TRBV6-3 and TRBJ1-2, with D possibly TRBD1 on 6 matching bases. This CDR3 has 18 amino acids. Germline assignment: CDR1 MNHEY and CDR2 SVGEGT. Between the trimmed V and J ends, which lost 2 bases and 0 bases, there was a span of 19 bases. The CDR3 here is CASSYEVRAGHSNYGYTF. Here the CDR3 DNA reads TGTGCCAGCAGTTACGAGGTCAGGGCGGGACACTCTAACTATGGCTACACCTTC.

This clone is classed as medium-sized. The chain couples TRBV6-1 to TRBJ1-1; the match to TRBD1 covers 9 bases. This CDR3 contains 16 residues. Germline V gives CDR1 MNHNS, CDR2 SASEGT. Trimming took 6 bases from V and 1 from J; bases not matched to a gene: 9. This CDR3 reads CASSTGGASGNTEAFF. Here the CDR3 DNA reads TGTGCCAGCAGCACAGGGGGCGCATCGGGGAACACTGAAGCTTTCTTT.

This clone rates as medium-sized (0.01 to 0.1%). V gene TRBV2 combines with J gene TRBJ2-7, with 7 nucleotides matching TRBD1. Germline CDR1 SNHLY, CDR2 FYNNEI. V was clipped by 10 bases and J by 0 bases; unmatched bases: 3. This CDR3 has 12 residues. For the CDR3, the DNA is TGTGCCAACAGGGACAGCTCCTACGAGCAGTACTTC. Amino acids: CANRDSSYEQYF.

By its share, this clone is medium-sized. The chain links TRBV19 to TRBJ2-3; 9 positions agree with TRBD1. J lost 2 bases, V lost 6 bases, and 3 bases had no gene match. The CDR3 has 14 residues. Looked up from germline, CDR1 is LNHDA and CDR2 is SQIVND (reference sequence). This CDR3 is CASSRDRDTDTQYF. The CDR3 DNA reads TGTGCCAGTAGCAGGGACAGGGACACAGATACGCAGTATTTT.

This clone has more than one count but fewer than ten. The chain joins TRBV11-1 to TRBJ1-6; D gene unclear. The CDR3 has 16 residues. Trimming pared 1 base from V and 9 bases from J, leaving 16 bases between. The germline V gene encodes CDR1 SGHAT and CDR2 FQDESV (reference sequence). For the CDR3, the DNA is TGTGCCAGCAGCTTAGGAGGCTGGGGAGGTACTTCACCCCTCCACTTT. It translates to CASSLGGWGGTSPLHF.

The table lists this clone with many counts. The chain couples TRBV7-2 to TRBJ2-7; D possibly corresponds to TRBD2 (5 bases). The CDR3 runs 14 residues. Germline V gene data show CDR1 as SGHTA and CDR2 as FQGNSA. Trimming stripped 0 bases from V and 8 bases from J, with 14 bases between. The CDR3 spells CASSLASSGTQQYF. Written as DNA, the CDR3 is TGTGCCAGCAGCTTAGCTTCCAGCGGCACGCAGCAGTACTTC.

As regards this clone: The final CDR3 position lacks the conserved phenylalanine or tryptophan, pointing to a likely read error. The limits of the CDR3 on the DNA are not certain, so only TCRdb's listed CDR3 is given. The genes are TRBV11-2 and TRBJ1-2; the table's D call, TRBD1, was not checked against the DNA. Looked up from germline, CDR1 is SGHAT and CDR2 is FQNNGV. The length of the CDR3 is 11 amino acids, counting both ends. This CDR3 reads CASSTGQGPSL.

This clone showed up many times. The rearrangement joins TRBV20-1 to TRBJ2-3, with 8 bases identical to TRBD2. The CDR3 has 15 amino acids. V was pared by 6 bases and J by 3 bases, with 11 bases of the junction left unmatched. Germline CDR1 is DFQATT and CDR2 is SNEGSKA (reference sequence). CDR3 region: CSAGGGRGRTDTQYF. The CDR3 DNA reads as TGCAGTGCCGGGGGGGGCAGGGGAAGAACAGATACGCAGTATTTT.